These 17 T cell receptor beta chains share one sample of origin, sequenced in a study of T cell clonotyping in hematopoietic cell transplantation. Profiling relied on immunoSEQ multiplex PCR, and the TCRdb table lists in-frame clones only, not all of them. Of 7,000 or so clones listed, approximately 98% are singletons. Sequences were derived from PBMCs, sampled 30 days after allogeneic stem cell transplant. The source is a male patient between 60 and 69 years old who had an allogeneic stem cell transplant from a related donor, so the T cells may come from the graft donor. Some clones in this sample may be carry-over from other donors' samples.

This chain uses TRBV19 with TRBJ1-1; no firm D call. The CDR3 contains 14 residues. V was cut by 5 bases and J by 3 bases, with 13 bases left in between. Germline V gene data show CDR1 as LNHDA and CDR2 as SQIVND (reference sequence). This CDR3 reads CASSHGVTDTEAFF. In DNA, the CDR3 is TGTGCCAGTAGTCATGGGGTCACGGACACTGAAGCTTTCTTT.

This sequence joins TRBV2 and TRBJ1-1; D is uncertain. This CDR3 is 14 amino acids long. The germline gives CDR1 SNHLY, CDR2 FYNNEI. Trimming left V 7 bases short and J 0 bases short, with 12 bases between. The CDR3 loop is CASTRNIMNTEAFF. CDR3 sequence (DNA): TGTGCCAGCACAAGGAACATAATGAACACTGAAGCTTTCTTT.

This clone was picked up one time. The chain links TRBV18 to TRBJ1-2, with TRBD1 matching over 10 bases. This CDR3 contains 15 residues. V trimming: 3 bases; J trimming: 1 base; junction bases outside the gene matches: 2. The germline V gene encodes CDR1 KGHSH and CDR2 LQKENI. The CDR3 sequence: CASSPGTGVNYGYTF. In DNA, the CDR3 is TGTGCCAGCTCACCCGGGACAGGGGTTAACTATGGCTACACCTTC.

V usage is TRBV4-3 and J usage is TRBJ1-4; 8 bases fit TRBD1. The V segment lost 2 bases and the J segment 4 bases; nucleotides outside the gene matches: 3. Per germline, CDR1 LGHNA and CDR2 YSLEER. CDR3 length equals 15 residues. The CDR3: CASSQQGQVNEKLFF. CDR3 bases: TGCGCCAGCAGCCAACAGGGACAGGTTAATGAAAAACTGTTTTTT.

The gene calls are TRBV28 and TRBJ1-1; D perhaps matches TRBD1 (5 bases). Germline values: CDR1 MDHEN, CDR2 SYDVKM. The CDR3 covers 16 residues. Trimming pared 5 bases from V and 5 bases from J, leaving 21 bases between. CDR3 residues: CASSAVRQYPKTEAFF. DNA for the CDR3: TGTGCCAGCAGTGCCGTACGACAGTACCCGAAGACTGAAGCTTTCTTT.

This clone has a handful of counts. V is TRBV7-9 and J is TRBJ2-7; D possibly matches TRBD1 or TRBD2 (6 bases each). Germline V gene lookup returns CDR1 SEHNR and CDR2 FQNEAQ (reference sequence). Trimming left V 1 base short and J 5 bases short, with 15 bases between. The CDR3 contains 15 residues. CDR3 sequence reads: CASSLEGGLFDEQYF. The DNA of the CDR3 is TGTGCCAGCAGCTTAGAAGGGGGACTCTTTGACGAGCAGTACTTC.

The rearrangement links TRBV11-2 to TRBJ2-5, with unresolved D. The V end lost 3 bases, the J end lost 3 bases, and 8 bases lay between the germline ends. The CDR3 sequence is 13 residues long. The V gene's germline CDR1 is SGHAT and CDR2 FQNNGV. Written as DNA, the CDR3 is TGTGCCAGCAGCTTCTCAGGAGAAGAGACCCAGTACTTC. Its protein is CASSFSGEETQYF.

This chain connects TRBV5-6 to TRBJ1-3; D is ambiguous. Germline assignment: CDR1 SGHDT and CDR2 YYEEEE. CDR3 length: 15 residues. V shed 0 bases and J shed 3 bases, with 10 bases lying between them. The CDR3 coding sequence is TGTGCCAGCAGCTTGGTGTCAGAGAGTGGAAACACCATATATTTT. Residues: CASSLVSESGNTIYF.

The rearrangement links TRBV4-2 to TRBJ2-1; 14 nucleotides agree with TRBD2. Germline CDR1 and CDR2: LGHNA and YNFKEQ. The CDR3 consists of 17 residues. V was clipped by 0 bases and J by 8 bases; unmatched bases: 6. CDR3 coding DNA: TGTGCCAGCAGCCAAGATGATGGGACTAGCGGGGGTGATGAGCAGTTCTTC. Protein: CASSQDDGTSGGDEQFF.

The rearrangement joins TRBV6-5 to TRBJ1-2; 7 positions agree with TRBD1. The ends lost 9 bases at V and 8 bases at J; junction bases unmatched: 18. Looked up from germline, CDR1 is MNHEY and CDR2 is SVGAGI. The CDR3 contains 15 residues. CDR3 region: CARDVFGQDHMGYTF. Written as DNA, the CDR3 is TGTGCCAGGGACGTTTTTGGACAGGATCATATGGGCTACACCTTC.

This rearrangement joins TRBV5-4 to TRBJ2-7, with TRBD1 matching 11 bases. Germline V gives CDR1 SGHNT, CDR2 YYREEE (reference sequence). With 4 bases clipped from V and 2 bases from J, the junction kept 11 bases outside the gene matches. The CDR3 consists of 17 residues. The CDR3 coding sequence is TGTGCCAGCAGCCAGGATAGGACAGGGGGCCCCGCCTACGAGCAGTACTTC. This codes for CASSQDRTGGPAYEQYF. Drawing the rest from reference TRBV5-4 and TRBJ2-7, the complete variable domain is ETGVTQSPTHLIKTRGQQVTLRCSSQSGHNTVSWYQQALGQGPQFIFQYYREEENGRGNFPPRFSGLQFPNYSSELNVNALELDDSALYLCASSQDRTGGPAYEQYFGPGTRLTVT.

The rearrangement uses TRBV5-1 and TRBJ1-4; perhaps TRBD1 as D (5 bases). CDR1 and CDR2 (germline): SGHRS, YFSETQ. The CDR3 runs to 14 residues. Trimming shortened V by 0 bases and J by 8 bases, and 11 bases separated the two germline ends. The CDR3 nucleotides are TGCGCCAGCAGCTTGGGGGCAGGGTTAGAAAAACTGTTTTTT. This encodes CASSLGAGLEKLFF. Full variable domain (remainder filled in from reference TRBV5-1 and TRBJ1-4): KAGVTQTPRYLIKTRGQQVTLSCSPISGHRSVSWYQQTPGQGLQFLFEYFSETQRNKGNFPGRFSGRQFSNSRSEMNVSTLELGDSALYLCASSLGAGLEKLFFGSGTQLSVL.

The chain combines TRBV11-3 with TRBJ1-2; TRBD1 aligns across 10 bases. V dropped 3 bases and J dropped 0; count of bases not matched to a gene: 1. Germline V CDR1 and CDR2: SGHNT, YENEEA. This CDR3 region has 15 residues. The chain's CDR3 is CASSFGTGANYGYTF. CDR3 nucleotides: TGTGCCAGCAGCTTCGGGACAGGGGCTAACTATGGCTACACCTTC.

This chain uses TRBV18 with TRBJ1-5, with TRBD1 as a possible D gene (5 bases). Germline CDR1 and CDR2: KGHSH and LQKENI. Deletions cut 6 bases from V and 7 bases from J, with 13 bases between. The CDR3 runs 13 residues. The CDR3 region has the DNA TGTGCCAGCTCCCCTAGCGGGGGGCAGCCCCAGCATTTT. This translates into CASSPSGGQPQHF.

The chain has TRBV7-2 and TRBJ2-7, with D uncertain. This CDR3 is built from 12 residues. The V gene's germline CDR1 is SGHTA and CDR2 FQGNSA. V lost 5 bases, J lost 1 base, and 6 bases lay in between. The DNA for the CDR3 is TGTGCCAGCAGCGGCCGGTCCTACGAGCAGTACTTC. It specifies CASSGRSYEQYF.

The chain employs TRBV19 and TRBJ2-2; 11 nucleotides align to TRBD1. Looked up from germline, CDR1 is LNHDA and CDR2 is SQIVND (reference sequence). Germline trimming cut 4 bases from V and 7 bases from J; bases unmatched to any gene: 5. This CDR3 contains 15 residues. CDR3 DNA: TGTGCCAGTAGTAAGAGGGACAGGGGGGACGGGGAGCTGTTTTTT. Translation gives CASSKRDRGDGELFF.

This chain links TRBV28 with TRBJ2-7; weak D call: TRBD1 (6 bases). The germline gives CDR1 MDHEN, CDR2 SYDVKM. The CDR3 contains 15 residues. V lost 5 bases and J 7 bases, leaving 21 bases between the germline ends. In nucleotides, the CDR3 is TGTGCCAGCAGTCAAGGGGGACGCTCAACTGGGGAGCAGTACTTC. It translates to CASSQGGRSTGEQYF.